This TCR beta chain comes out of a study of ipilimumab plus nivolumab after autologous stem cell transplantation. Study-level background: Myeloma cases were transplant-naive high-risk or relapsed within 3 years post first autologous transplant.

Starting 14 to 28 days after autologous transplant, ipilimumab 1 mg/kg was given. Patients received nivolumab 3 mg/kg at weeks 1, 4, 7, 10, then fortnightly to week 26. Using immunoSEQ multiplex PCR, the repertoire was profiled, and TCRdb retains in-frame clones only, with some absent. This table has 9,500 to 15,000 clones, about 74% appearing once. Concerning this clone itself: Its antigen remains unknown.

This CDR3 is built from 13 residues. Germline V lookup: CDR1 SGHKS, CDR2 YYEKEE (reference sequence). V was trimmed by 2 bases and J by 4 bases, leaving 6 bases between them. Study-level results: The authors say TCR, Treg and microbiome findings warrant further study.

The material sequenced was PBMCs, taken in a trial of ipilimumab plus nivolumab as post-transplant consolidation. The chain employs TRBV5-5 and TRBJ2-2; D is ambiguous. The clonotype originates from a male donor with multiple myeloma. CDR3 sequence reads: CASSFGPTGELFF. In nucleotides, the CDR3 is TGTGCCAGCAGCTTCGGACCCACCGGGGAGCTGTTTTTT.